A selection of T cell receptor beta chains follows, all from one sample in a study of response to subunit inactivated influenza vaccine. Each CDR3 protein gets one entry after TCRdb re-called the RT-PCR reads with MiXCR. Among about 700,000 distinct CDR3 sequences listed, about 14% were seen once. The source was PBMCs from blood, collected roughly 2 weeks before vaccination. The source of these receptors is a man in his fifties who received an inactivated influenza vaccine. Each CDR3 is given with its conserved first and last residue. The D gene is left open where the match is weak. Some rows have no size entry. The others give once, few or many, or a class for an expanded clone.

NA | TRBJ2-6 | TRBV4-1 | few | TGCGCCAGCAGCCAAGGGGAGGCCTACTCTGGGGCCAACGTCCTGACTTTC | CASSQGEAYSGANVLTF
TRBD1 | TRBJ2-5 | TRBV2 | many | TGTGCCAGCAGCCGGGACAGGATGATCCAAGAGACCCAGTACTTC | CASSRDRMIQETQYF
NA | TRBJ2-3 | TRBV25-1 | NA | TGTGCCAGCACACGTTCCGGGGGGACAGGAGCAGATACGCAGTATTTT | CASTRSGGTGADTQYF
TRBD1 | TRBJ2-1 | TRBV20-1 | NA | TGCTGTGCTAGAGATCCGGGACAGGGCGTGTACAATGAGCAGTTCTTC | CCARDPGQGVYNEQFF
NA | TRBJ1-2 | TRBV10-3 | once | TGTGCCATCAGTGCTAACTATGGCTACACCTTC | CAISANYGYTF
NA | TRBJ1-1 | TRBV4-2 | few | TGTGCCAGCAGCCAAGAAGAGGGGGTCCCTGAAGCTTTCTTT | CASSQEEGVPEAFF
NA | TRBJ1-1 | TRBV29-1 | many | TGCAGCGTTGAAGGAGGGGAGGACACCTACACTGAAGCTTTCTTT | CSVEGGEDTYTEAFF
NA | TRBJ2-7 | TRBV29-1 | few | TGCAGCGTTGCCGGCGGAGGGGACTACGAGCAGTACTTC | CSVAGGGDYEQYF
NA | TRBJ2-1 | TRBV9 | few | TGTGCCAGCAGCGCCAGTACAGGGTACAATGAGCAGTTCTTC | CASSASTGYNEQFF
NA | TRBJ2-1 | TRBV14 | NA | TGTGCCAGCAGCCAAATCAGGGGGGCCAATGAGCAGTTCTTC | CASSQIRGANEQFF
TRBD1 | TRBJ1-3 | TRBV18 | few | TGTGCCAGCTCAACACTCCCCGGACAGGGGGCTGCCGGAAACACCATATATTTT | CASSTLPGQGAAGNTIYF
TRBD2 | TRBJ2-5 | TRBV29-1 | NA | TGCAGCGTTGATCGGGGTTCGGGAGGAGAGACCCAGTACTTC | CSVDRGSGGETQYF
TRBD1 | TRBJ1-6 | TRBV20-1 | NA | TGCAGTGCAGCAGGACAGGGCCGACCGAATAATTCACCCCTCCACTTT | CSAAGQGRPNNSPLHF
NA | TRBJ1-1 | TRBV27 | many | TGTGCCAGCAAGGAAACAGGATTGAACACTGAAGCTTTCTTT | CASKETGLNTEAFF
NA | TRBJ2-5 | TRBV20-1 | NA | TGCAGTGCCCCCATGGCGGCCCGCCAGGAGACCCAGTACTTC | CSAPMAARQETQYF
TRBD2 | TRBJ2-7 | TRBV28 | NA | TGTGCCAGCAGTTTTCGGGTCAGAACTAGCGGGGCATCCTACGAGCAGTACTTC | CASSFRVRTSGASYEQYF
NA | TRBJ1-5 | TRBV5-1 | NA | TGCGCCAGCAGCCTGGGGGTGGAGGGCAATCAGCCCCAGCATTTT | CASSLGVEGNQPQHF
TRBD2 | TRBJ2-1 | TRBV7-2 | few | TGTGCCAGCAGCTTTGGGGCGGTAGCGGGAGGACTGGAGCAGTTCTTC | CASSFGAVAGGLEQFF
NA | TRBJ1-2 | TRBV29-1 | few | TGCAGCGACCAGGGTTACTATGGCTACACCTTC | CSDQGYYGYTF
NA | TRBJ1-1 | TRBV10-2 | NA | TGCGCCAGCAGAGATAGGGACCCGAACACTGAAGCTTTCTTT | CASRDRDPNTEAFF
NA | TRBJ1-1 | TRBV15 | few | TGTGCCACCAGCAGAGATCCCGGCAGGGCGACTGAAGCTTTCTTT | CATSRDPGRATEAFF
NA | TRBJ2-5 | TRBV12-3/TRBV12-4 | NA | TGTGCCAGCAGTTTAACCGCCTCGTCAGAGACCCAGTACTTC | CASSLTASSETQYF
NA | TRBJ2-3 | TRBV5-1 | few | TGCGCCAGCAGCTTGGTGGCAGCGGCCACAGATACGCAGTATTTT | CASSLVAAATDTQYF
NA | TRBJ2-5 | TRBV5-1 | many | TGCGCCAGCAGCTTGGACGGCAGACAAGAGACCCAGTACTTC | CASSLDGRQETQYF
TRBD2 | TRBJ2-1 | TRBV7-2 | NA | TGTGCCAGCAGCTTAGTCCGCGGACTAGCGGGAGTCGGGCAGTTCTTC | CASSLVRGLAGVGQFF
NA | TRBJ1-1 | TRBV28 | NA | TGTGCCAGCAGTTTACCAGGCGCTGAAGCTTTCTTT | CASSLPGAEAFF
NA | TRBJ2-5 | TRBV12-3/TRBV12-4 | many | TGTGCCAGCAACCAATGGGGGACCGCTACGAAAGAGACCCAGTACTTC | CASNQWGTATKETQYF
TRBD1 | TRBJ2-1 | TRBV5-1 | few | TGCGCCAGCAGCTTGGAAAGGGGGACAGCCTATAACAATGAGCAGTTCTTC | CASSLERGTAYNNEQFF
TRBD1 | TRBJ2-3 | TRBV7-9 | many | TGTGCCAGCAGCTTCTCGGACAGGGTAAAAGATACGCAGTATTTT | CASSFSDRVKDTQYF
NA | TRBJ2-7 | TRBV5-1 | NA | TGCGCCAGCAGCCTGGTGGTACTCTCCCAGACCCCCTCCAACGAGCAGTACTTC | CASSLVVLSQTPSNEQYF
TRBD1 | TRBJ2-5 | TRBV20-1 | few | TGCAGTGGGACGGACAGGGGGCTTCGAGAGACCCAGTACTTC | CSGTDRGLRETQYF
NA | TRBJ2-1 | TRBV2 | many | TGTGCCAGCAGTAATCAGGGTGAGCAGTTCTTC | CASSNQGEQFF
NA | TRBJ2-3 | TRBV20-1 | few | TGCAGTGCTAGTATTGGGAGCACAGATACGCAGTATTTT | CSASIGSTDTQYF
TRBD1 | TRBJ2-1 | TRBV6-2/TRBV6-3 | NA | TGTGCCAGCAGTCCATTGACAGGGGGTCGGTACAATGAGCAGTTCTTC | CASSPLTGGRYNEQFF
NA | TRBJ2-1 | TRBV20-1 | NA | TGCAGTGCTAGAGATTTCCCGAGGTCCCTACGCAATGAGCAGTTCTTC | CSARDFPRSLRNEQFF
TRBD1 | TRBJ2-1 | TRBV5-1 | many | TGCGCCAGCGGGACAGGGTACAATGAGCAGTTCTTC | CASGTGYNEQFF
NA | TRBJ1-3 | TRBV9 | few | TGTGCCAGCAGCGTACAGGGTCCTGGAAACACCATATATTTT | CASSVQGPGNTIYF
TRBD1 | TRBJ2-4 | TRBV18 | NA | TGTGCCAGCTCGACAGGGGTTATGAACATTCAGTACTTC | CASSTGVMNIQYF
TRBD2 | TRBJ2-3 | TRBV12-3/TRBV12-4 | few | TGTGCCAGCAGTTTGTGGACGGGAGGGCCAGATACGCAGTATTTT | CASSLWTGGPDTQYF
TRBD1 | TRBJ2-1 | TRBV6-2/TRBV6-3 | NA | TGTGCCAGCAGTTACCGGGACAGGGTCTCCTACAATGAGCAGTTCTTC | CASSYRDRVSYNEQFF
NA | TRBJ2-5 | TRBV9 | NA | TGTGCCAGCAGCCCGGCAGGTGGGGGCGCAGAGACCCAGTACTTC | CASSPAGGGAETQYF